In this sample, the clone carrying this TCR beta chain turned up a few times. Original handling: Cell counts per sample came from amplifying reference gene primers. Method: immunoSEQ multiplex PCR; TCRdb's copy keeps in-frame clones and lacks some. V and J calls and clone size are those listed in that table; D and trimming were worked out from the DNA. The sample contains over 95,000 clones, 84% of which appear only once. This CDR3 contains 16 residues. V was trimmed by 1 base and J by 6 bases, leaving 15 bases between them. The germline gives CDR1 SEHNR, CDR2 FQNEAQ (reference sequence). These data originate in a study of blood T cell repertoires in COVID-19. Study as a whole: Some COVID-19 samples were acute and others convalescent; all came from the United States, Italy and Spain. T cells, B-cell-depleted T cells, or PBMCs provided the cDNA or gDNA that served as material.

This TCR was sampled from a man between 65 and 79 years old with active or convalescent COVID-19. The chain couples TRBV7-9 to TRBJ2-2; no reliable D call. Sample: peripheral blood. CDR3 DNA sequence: TGTGCCAGCAGCTTAGTATATCCCAGGTCGGCCGGGGAGCTGTTTTTT. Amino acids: CASSLVYPRSAGELFF.